The source of this TCR beta chain is a study of CD8 T cells in Susac syndrome. About the research overall: When their blood was taken, the Susac syndrome patients had either not yet had any therapy, were taking corticosteroids, or were taking intravenous immunoglobulin alone.

Trimming left V 6 bases short and J 0 bases short, with 9 bases between. CDR1 is MDHEN and CDR2 is SYDVKM in the germline V gene. This CDR3 region has 14 residues. RNA in amounts of roughly 0.5 to 1 ug was reverse transcribed with random hexamers. TCRdb redid the calling of the immunoSEQ multiplex PCR reads with MiXCR, one entry per CDR3 protein. The data contain around 170,000 distinct CDR3 sequences, about 95% of them seen just once; the ten biggest clones take up around 0.16%. The V gene is TRBV28, the J gene TRBJ1-5; D may be TRBD1 (5 bases). The source is a human donor with Susac syndrome. The sample consisted of CD8+ T cells from PBMCs. This CDR3 is CASSRDLSNQPQHF. Here the CDR3 DNA reads TGTGCCAGCAGCAGGGACCTTAGCAATCAGCCCCAGCATTTT.